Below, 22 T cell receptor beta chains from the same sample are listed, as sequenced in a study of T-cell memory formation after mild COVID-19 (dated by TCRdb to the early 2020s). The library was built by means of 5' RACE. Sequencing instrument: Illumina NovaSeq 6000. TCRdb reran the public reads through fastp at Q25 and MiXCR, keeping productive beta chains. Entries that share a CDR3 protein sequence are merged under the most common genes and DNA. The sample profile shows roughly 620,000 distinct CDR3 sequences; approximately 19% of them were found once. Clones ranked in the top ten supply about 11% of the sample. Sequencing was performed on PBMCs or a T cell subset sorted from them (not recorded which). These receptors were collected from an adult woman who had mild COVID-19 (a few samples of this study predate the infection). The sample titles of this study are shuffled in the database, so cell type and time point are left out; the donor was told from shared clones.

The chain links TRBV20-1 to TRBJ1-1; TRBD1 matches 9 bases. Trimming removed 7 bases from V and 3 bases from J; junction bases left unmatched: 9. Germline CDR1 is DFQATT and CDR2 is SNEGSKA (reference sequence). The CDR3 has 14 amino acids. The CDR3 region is CSVSRTGADTEAFF. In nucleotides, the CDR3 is TGCAGTGTTTCCCGGACAGGGGCCGACACTGAAGCTTTCTTT.

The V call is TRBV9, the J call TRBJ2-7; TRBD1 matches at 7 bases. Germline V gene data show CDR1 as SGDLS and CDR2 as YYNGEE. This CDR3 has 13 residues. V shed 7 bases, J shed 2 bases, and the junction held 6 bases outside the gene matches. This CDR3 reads CASGLGTAYEQYF. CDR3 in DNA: TGTGCCAGCGGCCTTGGGACAGCCTACGAGCAGTACTTC.

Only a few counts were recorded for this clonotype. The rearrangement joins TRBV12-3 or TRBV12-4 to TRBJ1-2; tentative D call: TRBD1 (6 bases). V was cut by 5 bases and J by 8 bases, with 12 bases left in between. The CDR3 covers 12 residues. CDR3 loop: CASSLDRLGYTF. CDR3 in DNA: TGTGCCAGCAGTCTTGACAGGCTAGGCTACACCTTC.

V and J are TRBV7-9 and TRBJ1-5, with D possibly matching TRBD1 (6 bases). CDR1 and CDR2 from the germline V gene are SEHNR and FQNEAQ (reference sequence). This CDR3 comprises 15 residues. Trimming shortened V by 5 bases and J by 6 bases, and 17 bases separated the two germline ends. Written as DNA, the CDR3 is TGTGCCAGCAGCAGGGACGGGGGGCGAGGTCAGCCCCAGCATTTT. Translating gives CASSRDGGRGQPQHF.

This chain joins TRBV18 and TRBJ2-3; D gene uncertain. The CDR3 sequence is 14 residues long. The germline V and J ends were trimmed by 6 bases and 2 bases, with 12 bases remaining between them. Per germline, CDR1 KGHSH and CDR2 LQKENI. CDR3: CASSRASDTDTQYF. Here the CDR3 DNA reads TGTGCCAGCTCCCGGGCGTCTGACACAGATACGCAGTATTTT.

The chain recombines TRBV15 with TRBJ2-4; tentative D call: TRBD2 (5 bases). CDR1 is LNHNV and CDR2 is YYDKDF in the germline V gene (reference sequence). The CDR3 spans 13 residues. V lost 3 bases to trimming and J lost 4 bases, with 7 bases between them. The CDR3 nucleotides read TGTGCCACCAGCAGGAGGGCGAAAAACATTCAGTACTTC. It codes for CATSRRAKNIQYF.

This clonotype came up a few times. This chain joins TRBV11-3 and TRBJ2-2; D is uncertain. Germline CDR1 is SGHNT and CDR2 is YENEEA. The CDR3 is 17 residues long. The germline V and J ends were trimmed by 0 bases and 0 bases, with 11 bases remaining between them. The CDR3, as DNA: TGTGCCAGCAGCTTAGATGGGCAGGCTACGAACACCGGGGAGCTGTTTTTT. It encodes CASSLDGQATNTGELFF.

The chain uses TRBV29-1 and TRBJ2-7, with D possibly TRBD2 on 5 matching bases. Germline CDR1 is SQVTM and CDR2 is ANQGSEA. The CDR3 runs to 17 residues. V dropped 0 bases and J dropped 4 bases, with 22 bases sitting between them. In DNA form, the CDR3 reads TGCAGCGTTGAAGAAGGCTCCATCAGGTCGGGGAGATACGAGCAGTACTTC. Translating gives CSVEEGSIRSGRYEQYF.

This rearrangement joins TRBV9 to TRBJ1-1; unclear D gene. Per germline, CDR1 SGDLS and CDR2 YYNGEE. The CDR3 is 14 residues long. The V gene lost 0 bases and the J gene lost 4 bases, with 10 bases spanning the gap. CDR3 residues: CASSVGSQITEAFF. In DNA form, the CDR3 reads TGTGCCAGCAGCGTAGGGTCGCAGATCACTGAAGCTTTCTTT.

Here the CDR3 reads CASSTQSGQGWGYTF. The CDR3 DNA is TGTGCCAGCTCAACGCAAAGCGGACAGGGTTGGGGCTACACCTTC. The gene calls are TRBV18 and TRBJ1-2; 8 nucleotides agree with TRBD1. In germline, CDR1 is KGHSH, CDR2 LQKENI. The trim removed 5 bases at V and 8 bases at J, leaving 13 bases unmatched. The CDR3 loop spans 15 amino acids.

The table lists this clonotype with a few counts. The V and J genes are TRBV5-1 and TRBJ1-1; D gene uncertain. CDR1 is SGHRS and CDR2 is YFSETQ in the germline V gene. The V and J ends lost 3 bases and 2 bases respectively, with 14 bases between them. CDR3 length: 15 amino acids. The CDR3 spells CASSYRKRSNTEAFF. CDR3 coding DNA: TGCGCCAGCAGCTATAGAAAACGGTCTAACACTGAAGCTTTCTTT.

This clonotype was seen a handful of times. DNA of the CDR3: TGTGCCAGCTACCGGGGTAGCGGGGGATCCGAGCAGTACTTC. Its protein product is CASYRGSGGSEQYF. V is TRBV21-1 and J is TRBJ2-7; the table's D call of TRBD2 was not tested on the DNA. TRBV21-1 is labeled a pseudogene. The CDR3 covers 14 residues.

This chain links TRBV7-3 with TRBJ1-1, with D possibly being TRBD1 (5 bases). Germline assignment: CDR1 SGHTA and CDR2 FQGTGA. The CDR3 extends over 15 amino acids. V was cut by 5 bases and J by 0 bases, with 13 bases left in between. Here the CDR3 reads CASSLTGGLNTEAFF. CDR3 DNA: TGTGCCAGCAGCCTCACGGGGGGACTGAACACTGAAGCTTTCTTT.

The CDR3 DNA is TGTGCCAGCAGCCTTCGGACAGGGGAGCCTCTTAAAGCTTTCTTT. This encodes CASSLRTGEPLKAFF. J is TRBJ1-1 and V is TRBV6-5; TRBD1 agrees at 9 bases. CDR3 length: 15 amino acids. V lost 6 bases, J lost 9 bases, and 14 bases stayed unmatched. Looked up from germline, CDR1 is MNHEY and CDR2 is SVGAGI.

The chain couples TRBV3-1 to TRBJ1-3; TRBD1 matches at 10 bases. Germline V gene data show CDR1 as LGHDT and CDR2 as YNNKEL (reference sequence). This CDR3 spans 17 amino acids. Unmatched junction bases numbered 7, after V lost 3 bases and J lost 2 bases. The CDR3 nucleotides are TGTGCCAGCAGCCAGGCCGGGACAGGGGTCACTGGAAACACCATATATTTT. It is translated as CASSQAGTGVTGNTIYF. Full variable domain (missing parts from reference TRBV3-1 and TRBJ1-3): DTAVSQTPKYLVTQMGNDKSIKCEQNLGHDTMYWYKQDSKKFLKIMFSYNNKELIINETVPNRFSPKSPDKAHLNLHINSLELGDSAVYFCASSQAGTGVTGNTIYFGEGSWLTVV.

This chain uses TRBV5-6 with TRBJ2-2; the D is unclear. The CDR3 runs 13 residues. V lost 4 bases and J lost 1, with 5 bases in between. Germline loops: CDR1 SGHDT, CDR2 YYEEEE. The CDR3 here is CASSRKNTGELFF. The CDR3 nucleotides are TGTGCCAGCAGCCGTAAGAACACCGGGGAGCTGTTTTTT.

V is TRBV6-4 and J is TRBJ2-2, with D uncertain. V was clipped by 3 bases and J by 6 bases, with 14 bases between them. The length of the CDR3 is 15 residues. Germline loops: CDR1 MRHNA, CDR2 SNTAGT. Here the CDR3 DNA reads TGTGCCAGCAGTGAAGTAGGATCGGGTTCCGGGGAGCTGTTTTTT. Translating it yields CASSEVGSGSGELFF.

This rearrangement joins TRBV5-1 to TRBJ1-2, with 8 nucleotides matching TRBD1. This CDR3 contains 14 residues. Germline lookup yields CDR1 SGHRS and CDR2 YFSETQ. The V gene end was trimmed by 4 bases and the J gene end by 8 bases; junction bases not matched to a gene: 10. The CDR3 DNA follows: TGCGCCAGCAGCGGGACAGGCCCTGTGGAAGGCTACACCTTC. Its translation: CASSGTGPVEGYTF. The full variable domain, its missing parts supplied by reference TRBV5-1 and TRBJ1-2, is KAGVTQTPRYLIKTRGQQVTLSCSPISGHRSVSWYQQTPGQGLQFLFEYFSETQRNKGNFPGRFSGRQFSNSRSEMNVSTLELGDSALYLCASSGTGPVEGYTFGSGTRLTVV.

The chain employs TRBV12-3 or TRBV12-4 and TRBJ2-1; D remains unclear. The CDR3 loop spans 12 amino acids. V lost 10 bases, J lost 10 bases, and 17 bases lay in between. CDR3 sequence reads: CATTPVRGEQFF. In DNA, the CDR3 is TGTGCCACCACCCCCGTGCGAGGCGAGCAGTTCTTC.

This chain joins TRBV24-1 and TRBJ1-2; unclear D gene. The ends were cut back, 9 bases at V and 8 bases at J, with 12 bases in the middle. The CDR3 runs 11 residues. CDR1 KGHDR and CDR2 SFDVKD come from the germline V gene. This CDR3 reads CATGWGGGYTF. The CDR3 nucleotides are TGTGCCACCGGTTGGGGAGGAGGCTACACCTTC.

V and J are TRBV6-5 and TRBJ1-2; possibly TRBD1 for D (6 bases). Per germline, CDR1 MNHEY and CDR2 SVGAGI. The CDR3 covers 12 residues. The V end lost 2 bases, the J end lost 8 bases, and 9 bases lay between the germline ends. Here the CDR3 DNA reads TGTGCCAGCAGTTACCGTGGACAGGGCTACACCTTC. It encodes CASSYRGQGYTF.

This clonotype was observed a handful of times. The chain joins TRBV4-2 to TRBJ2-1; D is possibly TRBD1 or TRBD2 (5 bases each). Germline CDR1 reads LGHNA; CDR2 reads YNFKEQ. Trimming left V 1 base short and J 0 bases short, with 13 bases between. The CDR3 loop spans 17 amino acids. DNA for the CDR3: TGTGCCAGCAGCCAAGCACTAGGGGCCAGCTCCTACAATGAGCAGTTCTTC. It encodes CASSQALGASSYNEQFF.